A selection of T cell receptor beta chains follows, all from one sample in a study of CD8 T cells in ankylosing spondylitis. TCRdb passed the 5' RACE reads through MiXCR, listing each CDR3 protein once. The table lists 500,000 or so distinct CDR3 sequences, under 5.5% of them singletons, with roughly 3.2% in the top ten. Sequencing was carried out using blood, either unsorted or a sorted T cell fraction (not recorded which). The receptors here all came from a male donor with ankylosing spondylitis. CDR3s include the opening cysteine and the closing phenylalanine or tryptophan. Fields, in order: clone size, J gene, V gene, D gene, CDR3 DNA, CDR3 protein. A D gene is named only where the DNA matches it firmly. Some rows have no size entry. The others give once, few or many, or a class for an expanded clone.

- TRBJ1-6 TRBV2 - TGTGCCAGCAGTGAGGACAGCCATTACTATAATTCACCCCTCCACTTT CASSEDSHYYNSPLHF
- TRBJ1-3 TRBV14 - TGTGCCAGCAGCCAAAAGGGGGGTGAAGCTGGAAACACCATATATTTT CASSQKGGEAGNTIYF
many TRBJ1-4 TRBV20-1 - TGCAGTGCTAGAGAACCGGGGGAAAAACTGTTTTTT CSAREPGEKLFF
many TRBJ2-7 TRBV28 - TGTGCCAGCAGTTTGTCGGGGACCTACGAGCAGTACTTC CASSLSGTYEQYF
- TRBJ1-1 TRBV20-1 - TGCAGTGCTCCCCCCGCGACAGTTTGGACTGAAGCTTTCTTT CSAPPATVWTEAFF
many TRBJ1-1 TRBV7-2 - TGTGCCAGCAGCCCCTTCCGAGACACTGAAGCTTTCTTT CASSPFRDTEAFF
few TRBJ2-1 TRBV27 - TGTGCCAGCGGCTTAGGCCGCTACAATGAGCAGTTCTTC CASGLGRYNEQFF
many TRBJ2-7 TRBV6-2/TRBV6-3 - TGTGCCAGCAAAAGGGGTATTGACTCCTACGAGCAGTACTTC CASKRGIDSYEQYF
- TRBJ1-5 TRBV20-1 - TGCAGTGCTAGAAGGCGAGGAGATCAGCCCCAGCATTTT CSARRRGDQPQHF
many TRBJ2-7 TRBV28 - TGTGCCAGCAGTAGTCTAGGGGGGTGGGGACACTCCTACGAGCAGTACTTC CASSSLGGWGHSYEQYF
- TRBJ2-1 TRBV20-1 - TGCAGTCCGAGGGGGGGTTACAATGAGCAGTTCTTC CSPRGGYNEQFF
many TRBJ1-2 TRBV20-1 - TGCAGTGCTAGAGGGCACTTCTATGGCTACACCTTC CSARGHFYGYTF
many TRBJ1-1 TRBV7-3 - TGTGCCAGCAGCCGGACGGCCGAGAACACTGAAGCTTTCTTT CASSRTAENTEAFF
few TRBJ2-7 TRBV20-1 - TGCAGTGCTAAGCGTACAGGGCCAGGGACCTACGAGCAGTACTTC CSAKRTGPGTYEQYF
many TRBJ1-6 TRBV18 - TGTGCCAGCTCACCGTTCCGGGATCATGTCAATTCACCCCTCCACTTT CASSPFRDHVNSPLHF
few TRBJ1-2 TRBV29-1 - TGCAGCGGCGGGACTTCCTATGGCTACACCTTC CSGGTSYGYTF
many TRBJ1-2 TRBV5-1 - TGCGCCAGCAGCTTGTCTGGCCTGAGGGGCTATGGCTACACCTTC CASSLSGLRGYGYTF
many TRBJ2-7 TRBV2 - TGTGCCAGCAGTGAATTGAACCGCACCTACGAGCAGTACTTC CASSELNRTYEQYF
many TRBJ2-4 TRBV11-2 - TGTGCCAGCAGCTTAGAGGGGACGGTGGGGAGGGCCAAAAACATTCAGTACTTC CASSLEGTVGRAKNIQYF
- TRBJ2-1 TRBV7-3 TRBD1 TGTGCCAGCAGCGCGGTGGGGACAGGAGAGCAGTTCTTC CASSAVGTGEQFF
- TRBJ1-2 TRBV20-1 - TGCAGTGCTAGTCAAGTAGGTGGCGGCTACACCTTC CSASQVGGGYTF
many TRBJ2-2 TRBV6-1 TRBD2 TGTGCCAGCAGCTCCGGCGGGGGGGCCCCCGGGGAGCTGTTTTTT CASSSGGGAPGELFF
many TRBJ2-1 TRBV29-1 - TGCAGCGTTCAGGAGATTTACAATGAGCAGTTCTTC CSVQEIYNEQFF
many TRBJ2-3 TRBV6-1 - TGTGCCAGCAGAATGACAGCCGGTTTGGTAGATACGCAGTATTTT CASRMTAGLVDTQYF
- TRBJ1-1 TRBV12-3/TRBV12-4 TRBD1 TGTGCCAACAGTCCGAGACAGGGGGATACTGAAGCTTTCTTT CANSPRQGDTEAFF
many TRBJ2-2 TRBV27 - TGTGCCAGCGGACGGATAGTCACCGGGGAGCTGTTTTTT CASGRIVTGELFF
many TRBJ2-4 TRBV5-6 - TGTGCCAGCAGGGCTAATCGGTTAGCCAAAAACATTCAGTACTTC CASRANRLAKNIQYF
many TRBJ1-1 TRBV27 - TGTGCCAGCAGTTTAAGGGGGGAACGCACTGAAGCTTTCTTT CASSLRGERTEAFF
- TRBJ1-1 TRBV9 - TGTGCCAGCAGCGTAGTGACGGGGACTGAAGCTTTCTTT CASSVVTGTEAFF
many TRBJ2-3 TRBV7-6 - TGTGCCAGCAGCTCCCAACCTCCCTTCGGGGACAGCACAGATACGCAGTATTTT CASSSQPPFGDSTDTQYF
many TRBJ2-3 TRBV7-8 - TGTGCCAGCAGCTTAGACCCCTCGGGTACGCAGTATTTT CASSLDPSGTQYF